The rows below give T cell receptor beta chains drawn from one sample of a study of blood T cell repertoires in COVID-19. Repertoires were generated with immunoSEQ multiplex PCR, while TCRdb's copy carries only in-frame clones and drops some. This table holds about 220,000 clones, less than 85% found once. Sequencing was done on a sample of peripheral blood. All receptors derive from a woman aged 80 or over with acute or convalescent COVID-19. The CDR3 runs from the conserved cysteine through the conserved F or W. The order of the fields is D gene, J gene, clone size, V gene, CDR3 DNA, CDR3 protein. A D gene is named only where the DNA matches it firmly. A clone size is listed for some rows: how often the clone was seen (once, few, many), or a class if it is expanded.

TRBD1,TRBJ2-1,few,TRBV6-6,TGTGCCAGCAGTCCCCGGGACAGGGGGAATGAGCAGTTCTTC,CASSPRDRGNEQFF
NA,TRBJ2-3,once,TRBV5-1,TGCGCCAGCAGCTTTCGACGGCCAGGGGATACGCAGTATTTT,CASSFRRPGDTQYF
TRBD1,TRBJ2-1,NA,TRBV5-5,TGTGCCAGCAGCTTGCGGCAGGGGGATGAGCAGTTCTTC,CASSLRQGDEQFF
TRBD1,TRBJ2-2,NA,TRBV4-1,TGCGCCAGCAGCCAAGGCGTTCAGGGGGCCGCCGGGGAGCTGTTTTTT,CASSQGVQGAAGELFF
TRBD2,TRBJ2-2,NA,TRBV14,TGTGCCAGCAGCCAAGTAGCGGGGGCCCCTCGGGGGGAGCTGTTTTTT,CASSQVAGAPRGELFF
NA,TRBJ1-4,NA,TRBV3-1/TRBV3-2,TGTGCCAGCAGCCAAACCGGGACAACTAATGAAAAACTGTTTTTT,CASSQTGTTNEKLFF
NA,TRBJ1-5,NA,TRBV7-8,TGTGCCAGCAGCTCTTCAGGGAAAAATCAGCCCCAGCATTTT,CASSSSGKNQPQHF
NA,TRBJ2-2,NA,TRBV5-1,TGCGCCAGCAGCCCAGACTTTACCGGGGAGCTGTTTTTT,CASSPDFTGELFF
TRBD1,TRBJ1-4,NA,TRBV29-1,TGCAGCGTAGGACAGGTTTGGAATGAAAAACTGTTTTTT,CSVGQVWNEKLFF
NA,TRBJ2-3,NA,TRBV11-3,TGTGCCAGCAGCCGACAGCAAGATACGCAGTATTTT,CASSRQQDTQYF
TRBD1,TRBJ1-2,NA,TRBV6-5,TGTGCCAGCAGTTACGCCCGGGACAGGAGAGGCTACACCTTC,CASSYARDRRGYTF
TRBD1,TRBJ1-5,NA,TRBV5-6,TGTGCCAGCAGCTTCGGAACAGGGGCCTTAGGAAGCAATCAGCCCCAGCATTTT,CASSFGTGALGSNQPQHF
NA,TRBJ2-3,NA,TRBV7-8,TGTGCCAGCAGCGAAGCCTTAGGGGACACTAGCACAGATACGCAGTATTTT,CASSEALGDTSTDTQYF
NA,TRBJ1-3,NA,TRBV30,TGTGCCTGCTTCGGGGGACCTGGAAACACCATATATTTT,CACFGGPGNTIYF
TRBD2,TRBJ2-1,NA,TRBV24-1,TGTGCCACCAGTGACTCCACTAGCGGGGGGCTCTACAATGAGCAGTTCTTC,CATSDSTSGGLYNEQFF
NA,TRBJ2-2,NA,TRBV11-3,TGTGCCAGCAGCCCAACCAGGGGAACCGGGGAGCTGTTTTTT,CASSPTRGTGELFF
TRBD1,TRBJ2-3,few,TRBV5-1,TGCGCCAGCAGCCCCCGACAGGGTACGCGAGATACGCAGTATTTT,CASSPRQGTRDTQYF
NA,TRBJ1-3,NA,TRBV18,TGTGCCAGCTCAGCCGGGACTGTAAACACCATATATTTT,CASSAGTVNTIYF
NA,TRBJ1-5,once,TRBV10-1,TGCGCCAGCAGTGCGTTAAACAAGGGGGTGGGCAATCAGCCCCAGCATTTT,CASSALNKGVGNQPQHF
TRBD2,TRBJ2-1,few,TRBV5-6,TGTGCCAGCAGCTGGAGGCGATTTGCTAGCGGGGCCACCTACAATGAGCAGTTCTTC,CASSWRRFASGATYNEQFF
NA,TRBJ2-3,NA,TRBV5-1,TGCGCCAGCAGAGCAAGCACAGATACGCAGTATTTT,CASRASTDTQYF
NA,TRBJ1-3,few,TRBV23-1,TGCGCCAGCAGTCATCGCCCCCACGGCAGGACTCGGACCATATATTTT,CASSHRPHGRTRTIYF
TRBD1,TRBJ1-3,NA,TRBV28,TGTGCCAGCAGTCGACAGGGAGGAAGAAACACCATATATTTT,CASSRQGGRNTIYF
TRBD1,TRBJ1-3,NA,TRBV4-2,TGTGCCAGCAGCTCGGGACAGGGGACGGGAAACACCATATATTTT,CASSSGQGTGNTIYF
NA,TRBJ2-1,NA,TRBV27,TGTGCCAGCAGTTTATACTCCAGGGATTCCTACAATGAGCAGTTCTTC,CASSLYSRDSYNEQFF
TRBD1,TRBJ1-4,NA,TRBV6-5,TGTGCCAGCAGCTACGAGCCGACAGGGAGTAATGAAAAACTGTTTTTT,CASSYEPTGSNEKLFF
TRBD1,TRBJ1-1,NA,TRBV5-6,TGTGCCAGCAGCCCCGGGACAGGGCTGACAACTGAAGCTTTCTTT,CASSPGTGLTTEAFF
NA,TRBJ2-5,NA,TRBV12-3/TRBV12-4,TGTGCCAGCAGTTGGGAGGCCAAGGTGGCCCAGTACTTC,CASSWEAKVAQYF
TRBD1,TRBJ1-2,NA,TRBV28,TGTGCCAGCAGGGATGGACAGGGCTATTCGGGCTACACCTTC,CASRDGQGYSGYTF
NA,TRBJ2-2,NA,TRBV12-3/TRBV12-4,TGTGCCAGCAGTTCAGGGGCCGGGGAGCTGTTTTTT,CASSSGAGELFF
TRBD1,TRBJ1-4,NA,TRBV25-1,TGTGCCAGCAGACAGACAGGGGATGAAAAACTGTTTTTT,CASRQTGDEKLFF
TRBD1,TRBJ2-7,once,TRBV5-1,TGCGCCAGCAGCTTGACAGGGGATTACGAGCAGTACTTC,CASSLTGDYEQYF
NA,TRBJ1-1,NA,TRBV10-3,TGTGCCATCAGTGGTTCTGTCCCTGAAGCTTTCTTT,CAISGSVPEAFF
TRBD1,TRBJ1-1,NA,TRBV7-2,TGTGCCAGCAGCTTCAGCCTGGGACAGATGAACACTGAAGCTTTCTTT,CASSFSLGQMNTEAFF
TRBD1,TRBJ2-1,NA,TRBV11-2,TGTGCCAGCAGCTTAGATCCGGGACAGGGGTACAATGAGCAGTTCTTC,CASSLDPGQGYNEQFF
NA,TRBJ1-5,few,TRBV3-1/TRBV3-2,TGTGCCAGCAGCCAAGTCGGAGGGCGTCAGCCCCAGCATTTT,CASSQVGGRQPQHF
NA,TRBJ1-5,NA,TRBV9,TGTGCCAGCAGCACCGGACAGAACAATCAGCCCCAGCATTTT,CASSTGQNNQPQHF
NA,TRBJ1-5,once,TRBV19,TGTGCCAGTAGTATGATCACAATCGGGAGCAATCAGCCCCAGCATTTT,CASSMITIGSNQPQHF
TRBD2,TRBJ2-5,NA,TRBV4-3,TGCGCCAGCAGCCAAGATGGGAGAGGGACTAGCGGGGGGTTTCAAGAGACCCAGTACTTC,CASSQDGRGTSGGFQETQYF
TRBD2,TRBJ2-1,NA,TRBV28,TGTGCCAGCAGTTTCGGAGCGGGGGGTCTGTACAATGAGCAGTTCTTC,CASSFGAGGLYNEQFF
TRBD1,TRBJ1-2,NA,TRBV4-2,TGTGCCAGCAGCCCTACAGGGGGCGCGTACTATGGCTACACCTTC,CASSPTGGAYYGYTF